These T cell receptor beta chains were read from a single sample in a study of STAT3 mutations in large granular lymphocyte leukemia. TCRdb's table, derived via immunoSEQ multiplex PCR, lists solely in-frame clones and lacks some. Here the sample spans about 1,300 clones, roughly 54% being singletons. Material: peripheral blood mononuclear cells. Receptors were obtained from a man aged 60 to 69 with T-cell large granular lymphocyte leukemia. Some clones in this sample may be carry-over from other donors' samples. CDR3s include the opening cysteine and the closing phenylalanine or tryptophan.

CDR3aa: CSVDDSMNTEAFF; v_gene: TRBV29-1; j_gene: TRBJ1-1
CDR3aa: CSVLLTANYGYTF; v_gene: TRBV29-1; j_gene: TRBJ1-2
CDR3aa: CASADSTDTQYF; v_gene: TRBV7-9; j_gene: TRBJ2-3
CDR3aa: CASSLGGVGYGYTF; v_gene: TRBV5-6; j_gene: TRBJ1-2
CDR3aa: CSADKGSQETQYF; v_gene: TRBV29-1; j_gene: TRBJ2-5
CDR3aa: CASSSRRGRASYEQYF; v_gene: TRBV7-9; j_gene: TRBJ2-7
CDR3aa: CASSSISKTEAFF; v_gene: TRBV7-9; j_gene: TRBJ1-1
CDR3aa: CASSSLQDVRAYEQYF; v_gene: TRBV5-6; j_gene: TRBJ2-7
CDR3aa: CASTWDRALYEQYF; v_gene: TRBV6-1; j_gene: TRBJ2-7
CDR3aa: CASSGGGYGYTF; v_gene: TRBV6-1; j_gene: TRBJ1-2
CDR3aa: CASSPSGSIYEQYF; v_gene: TRBV7-9; j_gene: TRBJ2-7
CDR3aa: CASSLSKQYGYTF; v_gene: TRBV27; j_gene: TRBJ1-2
CDR3aa: CASSQSPPFLGLSYEQYF; v_gene: TRBV13; j_gene: TRBJ2-7
CDR3aa: CASREQGAPNQPQHF; v_gene: TRBV6-1; j_gene: TRBJ1-5
CDR3aa: CASTLSGVQETQYF; v_gene: TRBV5-1; j_gene: TRBJ2-5